A single TCR beta chain is shown here with its context. The length of the CDR3 is 16 residues. Unmatched junction bases numbered 12, after V lost 7 bases and J lost 0 bases. The germline gives CDR1 SGHRS, CDR2 YFSETQ. As handled by the study authors: Amplified reference gene primers provided the basis for estimating nucleated cell counts. Produced via immunoSEQ multiplex PCR; TCRdb's table is partial and in-frame only. That table is the source of V, J and clone size, and D and trimming were worked out from the DNA. The repertoire holds nearly 95,000 clones, with 87% as singletons. This record belongs to a study of blood T cell repertoires in COVID-19. Looking at the study overall: COVID-19 samples collected from the United States, Italy and Spain covered acute and convalescent phases. PBMCs, B-cell-depleted T cells, or T cells were the source of the cDNA or gDNA that made up the material.

J is TRBJ2-7 and V is TRBV5-1; the match to TRBD2 covers 8 bases. Material: peripheral blood. The clonotype was recovered from a human donor with acute or convalescent COVID-19. The donor label of this sample is uncertain. The CDR3 DNA sequence: TGCGCCAGCCGCGTGGGGGGCGGGGGGAGCTCCTACGAGCAGTACTTC. It translates to CASRVGGGGSSYEQYF. The whole variable domain, remainder taken from reference TRBV5-1 and TRBJ2-7, is KAGVTQTPRYLIKTRGQQVTLSCSPISGHRSVSWYQQTPGQGLQFLFEYFSETQRNKGNFPGRFSGRQFSNSRSEMNVSTLELGDSALYLCASRVGGGGSSYEQYFGPGTRLTVT.